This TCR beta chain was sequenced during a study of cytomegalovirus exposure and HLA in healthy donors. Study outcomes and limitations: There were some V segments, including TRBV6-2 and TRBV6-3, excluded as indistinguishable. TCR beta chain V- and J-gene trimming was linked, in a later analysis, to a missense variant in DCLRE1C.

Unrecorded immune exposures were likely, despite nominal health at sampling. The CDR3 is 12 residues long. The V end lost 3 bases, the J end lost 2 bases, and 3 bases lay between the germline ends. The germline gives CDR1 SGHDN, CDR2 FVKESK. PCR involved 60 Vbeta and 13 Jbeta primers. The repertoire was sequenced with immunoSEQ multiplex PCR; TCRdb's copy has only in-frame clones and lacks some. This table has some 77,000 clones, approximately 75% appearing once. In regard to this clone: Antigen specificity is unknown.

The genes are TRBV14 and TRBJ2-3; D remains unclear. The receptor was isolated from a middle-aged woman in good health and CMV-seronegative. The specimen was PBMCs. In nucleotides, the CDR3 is TGTGCCAGCAGCCACCACACAGATACGCAGTATTTT. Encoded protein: CASSHHTDTQYF.